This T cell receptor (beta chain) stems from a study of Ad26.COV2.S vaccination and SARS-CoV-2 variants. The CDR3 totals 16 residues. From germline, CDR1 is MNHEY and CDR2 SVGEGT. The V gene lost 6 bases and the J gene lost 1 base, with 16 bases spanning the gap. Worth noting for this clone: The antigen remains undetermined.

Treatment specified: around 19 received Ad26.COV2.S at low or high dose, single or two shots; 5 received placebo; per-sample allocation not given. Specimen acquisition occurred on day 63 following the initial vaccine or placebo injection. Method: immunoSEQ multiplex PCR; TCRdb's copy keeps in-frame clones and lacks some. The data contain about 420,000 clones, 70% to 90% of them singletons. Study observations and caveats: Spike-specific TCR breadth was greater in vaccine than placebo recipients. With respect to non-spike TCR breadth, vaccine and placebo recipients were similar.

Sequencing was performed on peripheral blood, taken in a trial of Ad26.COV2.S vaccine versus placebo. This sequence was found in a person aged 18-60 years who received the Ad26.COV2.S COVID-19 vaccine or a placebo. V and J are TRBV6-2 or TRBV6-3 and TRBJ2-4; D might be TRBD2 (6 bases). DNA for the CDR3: TGTGCCAGCAGCCCCGCTTTAGCGGTGGCCAAAAACATTCAGTACTTC. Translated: CASSPALAVAKNIQYF.